A selection of T cell receptor beta chains follows, all from one sample in a study of shared clonotypes between healthy human individuals. Repertoires were generated with immunoSEQ multiplex PCR, while TCRdb's copy carries only in-frame clones and drops some. The table includes some 700,000 clones, roughly 88% detected once. Sequencing used memory CD8+ T cells from PBMCs. These receptors were collected from a man between 18 and 29 years old in good health. Some clones in this sample may be carry-over from other donors' samples. The CDR3 runs from the conserved cysteine through the conserved F or W. Fields, in order: D gene, V gene, CDR3 length, J gene, clone size, CDR3 DNA, CDR3 protein. A D gene is named only where the DNA matches it firmly. For some rows the clone size is stated as once, few or many, or as a class when expanded; others skip it.

D gene: .; V gene: TRBV15; CDR3 length: 15; J gene: TRBJ2-3; clone size: once; CDR3 DNA: TGTGCCACCAGCAGAGAGGGCGGGGCGACAGATACGCAGTATTTT; CDR3 protein: CATSREGGATDTQYF
D gene: .; V gene: TRBV27; CDR3 length: 14; J gene: TRBJ2-7; clone size: .; CDR3 DNA: TGTGCCAGCAGTTTACAGGGAGGCTCCTACGAGCAGTACTTC; CDR3 protein: CASSLQGGSYEQYF
D gene: TRBD1; V gene: TRBV28; CDR3 length: 13; J gene: TRBJ2-7; clone size: .; CDR3 DNA: TGTGCCAGCAGTGACAGGGGGCAATACGAGCAGTACTTC; CDR3 protein: CASSDRGQYEQYF
D gene: .; V gene: TRBV6-1; CDR3 length: 14; J gene: TRBJ2-4; clone size: few; CDR3 DNA: TGTGCCAGCAGTGAAGGTAGCTTGGAAAACATTCAGTACTTC; CDR3 protein: CASSEGSLENIQYF
D gene: .; V gene: TRBV5-1; CDR3 length: 14; J gene: TRBJ1-1; clone size: .; CDR3 DNA: TGCGCCAGCACCCAAACGTCAGGGGTAGCTGAAGCTTTCTTT; CDR3 protein: CASTQTSGVAEAFF
D gene: TRBD1; V gene: TRBV28; CDR3 length: 14; J gene: TRBJ2-7; clone size: once; CDR3 DNA: TGTGCCAGCAGCCGGACAGGGGGAAACTACGAGCAGTACTTC; CDR3 protein: CASSRTGGNYEQYF
D gene: .; V gene: TRBV6-1; CDR3 length: 14; J gene: TRBJ1-2; clone size: .; CDR3 DNA: TGTGCCAGCAGTGCGCGGGCCGTGGACTATGGCTACACCTTC; CDR3 protein: CASSARAVDYGYTF
D gene: .; V gene: TRBV4-1; CDR3 length: 17; J gene: TRBJ2-1; clone size: .; CDR3 DNA: TGCGCCAGCAGCCAAAAACCGACAGCGAGCTCCTACAATGAGCAGTTCTTC; CDR3 protein: CASSQKPTASSYNEQFF
D gene: .; V gene: TRBV28; CDR3 length: 13; J gene: TRBJ1-1; clone size: .; CDR3 DNA: TGTGCCAGCAGTTTAGGAGTGAACACTGAAGCTTTCTTT; CDR3 protein: CASSLGVNTEAFF
D gene: TRBD2; V gene: TRBV2; CDR3 length: 18; J gene: TRBJ2-1; clone size: .; CDR3 DNA: TGTGCCAGCAGGAGATACAGCGTTTCTAGCGGGAGAGGCGGTGAGCAGTTCTTC; CDR3 protein: CASRRYSVSSGRGGEQFF
D gene: .; V gene: TRBV25-1; CDR3 length: 14; J gene: TRBJ2-5; clone size: .; CDR3 DNA: TGTGCCAGCAGTGAAGTGGAGACGGAAGAGACCCAGTACTTC; CDR3 protein: CASSEVETEETQYF
D gene: .; V gene: TRBV7-3; CDR3 length: 13; J gene: TRBJ1-1; clone size: .; CDR3 DNA: TGTGCCAGCAGCTTATCCCTTAACACTGAAGCTTTCTTT; CDR3 protein: CASSLSLNTEAFF
D gene: .; V gene: TRBV6-1; CDR3 length: 13; J gene: TRBJ1-1; clone size: .; CDR3 DNA: TGTGCCAGCCTGACAGGTTGGGGCACTGAAGCTTTCTTT; CDR3 protein: CASLTGWGTEAFF
D gene: .; V gene: TRBV5-1; CDR3 length: 14; J gene: TRBJ1-4; clone size: .; CDR3 DNA: TGCGCCAGCAGCTTGGCGGGGGATAATGAAAAACTGTTTTTT; CDR3 protein: CASSLAGDNEKLFF
D gene: .; V gene: TRBV28; CDR3 length: 15; J gene: TRBJ2-7; clone size: .; CDR3 DNA: TGTGCCAGCAGTTTATACCACGCGGACGTCTACGAGCAGTACTTC; CDR3 protein: CASSLYHADVYEQYF
D gene: .; V gene: TRBV7-2; CDR3 length: 15; J gene: TRBJ2-7; clone size: .; CDR3 DNA: TGTGCCAGCAGCTTCCCTCCAGCTACCCTGAGGGAGCAGTACTTC; CDR3 protein: CASSFPPATLREQYF
D gene: TRBD2; V gene: TRBV19; CDR3 length: 17; J gene: TRBJ2-7; clone size: .; CDR3 DNA: TGTGCCAGTGCCGGACTAGCGGGAACCCATCACTCCTACGAGCAGTACTTC; CDR3 protein: CASAGLAGTHHSYEQYF
D gene: .; V gene: TRBV7-9; CDR3 length: 14; J gene: TRBJ2-1; clone size: .; CDR3 DNA: TGTGCCAGCAGCACCCCGGCACCGGCCAATGAGCAGTTCTTC; CDR3 protein: CASSTPAPANEQFF
D gene: TRBD2; V gene: TRBV27; CDR3 length: 17; J gene: TRBJ2-7; clone size: .; CDR3 DNA: TGTGCCAGACGACCGGGACTAGCGGGAGGGTCCTCCTACGAGCAGTACTTC; CDR3 protein: CARRPGLAGGSSYEQYF
D gene: .; V gene: TRBV27; CDR3 length: 12; J gene: TRBJ2-2; clone size: .; CDR3 DNA: TGTGCCAGCAGTTTAGCTCGCGGGGAGCTGTTTTTT; CDR3 protein: CASSLARGELFF
D gene: TRBD2; V gene: TRBV9; CDR3 length: 14; J gene: TRBJ2-7; clone size: .; CDR3 DNA: TGTGCCAGCAGCGTGGGCGGGAGCTCCTACGAGCAGTACTTC; CDR3 protein: CASSVGGSSYEQYF
D gene: .; V gene: TRBV7-2; CDR3 length: 15; J gene: TRBJ2-7; clone size: .; CDR3 DNA: TGTGCCAGCAGCTTAGTGGCTAGCACCACAACGGAGCAGTACTTC; CDR3 protein: CASSLVASTTTEQYF
D gene: TRBD1; V gene: TRBV9; CDR3 length: 14; J gene: TRBJ1-5; clone size: .; CDR3 DNA: TGTGCCAGCAGCGTAGCAGGGGGAGAAGAGCCCCAGCATTTT; CDR3 protein: CASSVAGGEEPQHF
D gene: .; V gene: TRBV4-1; CDR3 length: 16; J gene: TRBJ2-2; clone size: .; CDR3 DNA: TGCGCCAGCAGCCAAAGAGTGGTCGGGATCACCGGGGAGCTGTTTTTT; CDR3 protein: CASSQRVVGITGELFF
D gene: TRBD1; V gene: TRBV5-8; CDR3 length: 18; J gene: TRBJ2-1; clone size: .; CDR3 DNA: TGTGCCAGCAGCGCTATCCAGGGACAGGCGAGCTCCTACAATGAGCAGTTCTTC; CDR3 protein: CASSAIQGQASSYNEQFF
D gene: TRBD2; V gene: TRBV7-8; CDR3 length: 16; J gene: TRBJ2-7; clone size: .; CDR3 DNA: TGTGCCAGCAGCTTTATACTAGCGGGAGAAGAGGTCGAGCAGTACTTC; CDR3 protein: CASSFILAGEEVEQYF
D gene: .; V gene: TRBV27; CDR3 length: 15; J gene: TRBJ2-1; clone size: .; CDR3 DNA: TGTGCCAGCAGTTTATACAAGAACTTAAACAATGAGCAGTTCTTC; CDR3 protein: CASSLYKNLNNEQFF
D gene: .; V gene: TRBV7-9; CDR3 length: 14; J gene: TRBJ2-7; clone size: .; CDR3 DNA: TGTGCCAGCAGCTTACAGCAGAAGTCCTACGAGCAGTACTTC; CDR3 protein: CASSLQQKSYEQYF
D gene: .; V gene: TRBV9; CDR3 length: 13; J gene: TRBJ1-1; clone size: .; CDR3 DNA: TGTGCCAGCAGCGTAACAGGAGCCACTGAAGCTTTCTTT; CDR3 protein: CASSVTGATEAFF
D gene: TRBD1; V gene: TRBV5-1; CDR3 length: 15; J gene: TRBJ2-7; clone size: .; CDR3 DNA: TGCGCCAGCAGCTTGGTGGACAGGGGGTATTACGAGCAGTACTTC; CDR3 protein: CASSLVDRGYYEQYF
D gene: .; V gene: TRBV7-2; CDR3 length: 12; J gene: TRBJ1-1; clone size: .; CDR3 DNA: TGTGCCAGCAGCTTAGAGAGGGACGGAGCTTTCTTT; CDR3 protein: CASSLERDGAFF
D gene: .; V gene: TRBV28; CDR3 length: 14; J gene: TRBJ1-3; clone size: .; CDR3 DNA: TGTGCCAGCAGTTTTGCAGGGGCTGGAAACACCATATATTTT; CDR3 protein: CASSFAGAGNTIYF
D gene: .; V gene: TRBV10-3; CDR3 length: 14; J gene: TRBJ2-2; clone size: .; CDR3 DNA: TGTGCCATCAGCCCGGGACCGAACACCGGGGAGCTGTTTTTT; CDR3 protein: CAISPGPNTGELFF
D gene: .; V gene: TRBV28; CDR3 length: 17; J gene: TRBJ1-1; clone size: .; CDR3 DNA: TGTGCCAGCAGCCTCCTCTTCGCGGGGCGCAGCGGCACTGAAGCTTTCTTT; CDR3 protein: CASSLLFAGRSGTEAFF
D gene: .; V gene: TRBV6-6; CDR3 length: 16; J gene: TRBJ2-1; clone size: .; CDR3 DNA: TGTGCCAGCAGTTACGGCTACAGTGGACCCTACAATGAGCAGTTCTTC; CDR3 protein: CASSYGYSGPYNEQFF
D gene: .; V gene: TRBV5-5; CDR3 length: 14; J gene: TRBJ1-2; clone size: .; CDR3 DNA: TGTGCCAGCATCCCCCAGCCGGGTTGGGAAGGCTACACCTTC; CDR3 protein: CASIPQPGWEGYTF
D gene: TRBD2; V gene: TRBV9; CDR3 length: 14; J gene: TRBJ2-1; clone size: .; CDR3 DNA: TGTGCCAGCAGCGTAGTCCTAGCGGGAGTTGAGCAGTTCTTC; CDR3 protein: CASSVVLAGVEQFF
D gene: TRBD1; V gene: TRBV5-4; CDR3 length: 13; J gene: TRBJ1-1; clone size: .; CDR3 DNA: TGTGCCAGCAGCTTGTACAGGGGGGCTGAAGCTTTCTTT; CDR3 protein: CASSLYRGAEAFF
D gene: .; V gene: TRBV13; CDR3 length: 13; J gene: TRBJ2-2; clone size: .; CDR3 DNA: TGTGCCAGCAGCCCCAGGGGCCCTGGGGAGCTGTTTTTT; CDR3 protein: CASSPRGPGELFF
D gene: TRBD2; V gene: TRBV10-2; CDR3 length: 18; J gene: TRBJ2-1; clone size: .; CDR3 DNA: TGCGCCAGCAGTGAGAGGCCTGGGCAAAGCGGGAGGGAGAGGGAGCAGTTCTTC; CDR3 protein: CASSERPGQSGREREQFF
D gene: .; V gene: TRBV11-2; CDR3 length: 17; J gene: TRBJ2-5; clone size: .; CDR3 DNA: TGTGCCAGCAGCTTAGCTGCCGCGGGGACCCTTCAAGAGACCCAGTACTTC; CDR3 protein: CASSLAAAGTLQETQYF